A selection of T cell receptor beta chains follows, all from one sample in a study of cytomegalovirus exposure and HLA in healthy donors. Assay: immunoSEQ multiplex PCR; the TCRdb copy retains only in-frame clones and omits some. The profile shows approximately 180,000 clones, 60% to 80% of them singletons. The sequenced material came from PBMCs. The origin of the receptors is a middle-aged man in good health and CMV-seropositive. CDR3s leave out the opening cysteine and the closing phenylalanine or tryptophan.

>TRBJ2-1|TRBV5-1
ASRLSGEADEQF
>TRBJ2-7|TRBV18
ASSERLSSYEQY
>TRBJ2-2|TRBV5-1
ASSLEAGVVTGELF
>TRBJ1-4|TRBV11-2
ASSLSDSRREKLF
>TRBJ2-1|TRBV10-1
ASSSQGLGQF
>TRBJ1-3|TRBV7-9
ASSPESWTLSGNTIY
>TRBJ2-5|TRBV7-9
ASSFDSIQETQY
>TRBJ1-2|TRBV19
ASRYPGGPYGYT
>TRBJ2-5|TRBV7-2
ASKVDRGRETQY
>TRBJ2-7|TRBV2
ASREYPSRTILHEQY
>TRBJ2-1|TRBV27
ASSRTSGREPNEQF
>TRBJ2-3|TRBV6-6
ASSYFLTDTQY
>TRBJ1-4|TRBV7-9
ASSLEGAANEKLF
>TRBJ2-1|TRBV9
ASSPNQLAGGYNEQF
>TRBJ2-1|TRBV7-2
ASSLKGIPANEQF
>.|TRBV5-1
ASSLTSGAYEQY
>TRBJ2-2|TRBV19
ASSIRGQGTGELF
>TRBJ2-2|TRBV29-1
SVVPGRGQLF
>TRBJ2-4|TRBV9
ASSVGGGSAKNIQY
>TRBJ2-2|TRBV11-3
ASSPRGGIGELF
>TRBJ2-1|TRBV10-2
ASSGSGGTYNEQF
>TRBJ2-5|TRBV9
ASSAGELAGVGETQY
>TRBJ1-4|TRBV6-6
ASRTRDRGRQEKLF
>TRBJ1-1|TRBV5-6
ASSFRTVTEAF
>TRBJ1-1|TRBV2
ASSLTGGGTEAF
>TRBJ1-1|TRBV28
ASRAGVPEAF
>TRBJ1-2|TRBV2
ASSTWTGGSGYT
>TRBJ2-3|TRBV6-1
ASSEGIAGSEDTQY
>TRBJ2-2|TRBV5-1
ASFLAAAGELF
>TRBJ1-2|TRBV6-1
ASSEMSSRGYT
>TRBJ1-1|TRBV27
ASSPGGVTEAF
>TRBJ2-2|TRBV7-3
ASSLIPGGGAGELF
>TRBJ2-7|TRBV19
ASSDRDRGSYEQY
>TRBJ1-5|TRBV19
ASSVAPGGNQPQH
>TRBJ2-1|TRBV19
ASSGSWASGSYNEQF